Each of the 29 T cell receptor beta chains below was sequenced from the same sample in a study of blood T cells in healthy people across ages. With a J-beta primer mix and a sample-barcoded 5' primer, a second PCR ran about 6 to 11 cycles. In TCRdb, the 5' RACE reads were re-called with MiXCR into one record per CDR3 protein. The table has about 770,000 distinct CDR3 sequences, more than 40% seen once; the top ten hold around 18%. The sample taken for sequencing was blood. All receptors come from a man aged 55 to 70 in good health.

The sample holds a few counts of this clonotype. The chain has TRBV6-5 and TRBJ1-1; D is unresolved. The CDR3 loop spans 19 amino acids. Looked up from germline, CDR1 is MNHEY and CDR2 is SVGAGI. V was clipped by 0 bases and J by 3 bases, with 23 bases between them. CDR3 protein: CASSYSGITGINWDTEAFF. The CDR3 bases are TGTGCCAGCAGTTACTCTGGAATTACGGGTATCAATTGGGACACTGAAGCTTTCTTT.

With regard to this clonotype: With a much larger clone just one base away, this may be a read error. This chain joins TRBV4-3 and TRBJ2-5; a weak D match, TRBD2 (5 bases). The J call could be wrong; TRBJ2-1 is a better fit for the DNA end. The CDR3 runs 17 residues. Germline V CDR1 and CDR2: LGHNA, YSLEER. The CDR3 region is CASSQSRAAEDQETQFF. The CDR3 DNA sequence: TGCGCCAGCAGCCAATCCCGGGCAGCGGAGGATCAAGAGACCCAGTTCTTC.

CDR3 bases: TGTGCCAGCAGTCCACCCCTAGCGGGGGGGAGCACAGATACGCAGTATTTT. This sequence encodes CASSPPLAGGSTDTQYF. The rearrangement uses TRBV27 and TRBJ2-3; 12 bases line up with TRBD2. Losses at the gene ends were 5 bases for V and 0 bases for J; bases not matched to a gene: 6. Germline V gene sequence: CDR1 MNHEY, CDR2 SMNVEV (reference sequence). The CDR3 is made up of 17 amino acids.

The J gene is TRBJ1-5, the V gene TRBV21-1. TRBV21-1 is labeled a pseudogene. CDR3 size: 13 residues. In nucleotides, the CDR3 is TGTGCCAGCAGGGCTTGGGATAACCAGCCCCAGCATTTT. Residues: CASRAWDNQPQHF.

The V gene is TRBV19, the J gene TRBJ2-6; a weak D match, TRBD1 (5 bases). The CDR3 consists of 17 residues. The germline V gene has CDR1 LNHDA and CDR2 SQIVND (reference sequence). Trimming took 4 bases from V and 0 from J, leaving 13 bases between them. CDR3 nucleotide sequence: TGTGCCAGTAGTACGACAGCGATGAGCTCTGGGGCCAACGTCCTGACTTTC. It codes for CASSTTAMSSGANVLTF.

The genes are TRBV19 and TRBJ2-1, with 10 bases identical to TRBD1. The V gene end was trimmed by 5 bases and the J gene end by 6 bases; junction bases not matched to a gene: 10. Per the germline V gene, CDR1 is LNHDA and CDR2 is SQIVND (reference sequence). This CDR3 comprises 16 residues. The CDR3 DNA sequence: TGTGCCAGTAGTCTCCTTCAAGACAGGGGGCTCAATGAGCAGTTCTTC. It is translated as CASSLLQDRGLNEQFF.

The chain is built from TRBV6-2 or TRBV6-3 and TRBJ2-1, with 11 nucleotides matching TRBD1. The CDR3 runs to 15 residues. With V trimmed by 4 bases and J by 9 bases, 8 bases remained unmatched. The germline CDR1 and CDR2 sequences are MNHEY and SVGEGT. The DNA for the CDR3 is TGTGCCAGCAGTTCAACAGGGACAGGGGGGGGTGAGCAGTTCTTC. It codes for CASSSTGTGGGEQFF.

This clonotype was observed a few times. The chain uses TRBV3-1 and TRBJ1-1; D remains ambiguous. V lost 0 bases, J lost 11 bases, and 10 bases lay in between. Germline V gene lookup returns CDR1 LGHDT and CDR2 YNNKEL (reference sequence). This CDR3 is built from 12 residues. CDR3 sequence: CASSQDKALAFF. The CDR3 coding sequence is TGTGCCAGCAGCCAAGATAAGGCCTTGGCTTTCTTT.

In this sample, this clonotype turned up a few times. The CDR3 protein is CSAGRAGYEQYF. In DNA, the CDR3 is TGCAGTGCTGGGAGGGCGGGGTACGAGCAGTACTTC. The chain recombines TRBV20-1 with TRBJ2-7, with TRBD2 matching 7 bases. The CDR3 has 12 amino acids. The germline gives CDR1 DFQATT, CDR2 SNEGSKA (reference sequence). The ends lost 5 bases at V and 4 bases at J; junction bases unmatched: 5.

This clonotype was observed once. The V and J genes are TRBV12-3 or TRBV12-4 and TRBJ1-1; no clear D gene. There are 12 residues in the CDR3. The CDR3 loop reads CGVGSLNTEAFF. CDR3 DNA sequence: TGTGGGGTGGGCAGCCTGAACACTGAAGCTTTCTTT.

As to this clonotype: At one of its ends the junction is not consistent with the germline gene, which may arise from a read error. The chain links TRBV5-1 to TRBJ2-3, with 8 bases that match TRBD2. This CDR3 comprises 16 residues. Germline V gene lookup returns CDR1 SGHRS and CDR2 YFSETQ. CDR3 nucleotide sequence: TGTGCCAGCAGCTTCGGCCTAGCGGGCCGCACAGATACGCAGTATTTT. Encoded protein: CASSFGLAGRTDTQYF.

CDR3 nucleotides: TGTGCCAGCAGCCACCCGGGACAGGGCCATAATGGCTACACCTTC. This sequence encodes CASSHPGQGHNGYTF. This chain connects TRBV3-1 to TRBJ1-2; 9 nucleotides line up with TRBD1. Germline trimming cut 3 bases from V and 6 bases from J; bases unmatched to any gene: 8. The germline V gene encodes CDR1 LGHDT and CDR2 YNNKEL (reference sequence). CDR3 length: 15 residues.

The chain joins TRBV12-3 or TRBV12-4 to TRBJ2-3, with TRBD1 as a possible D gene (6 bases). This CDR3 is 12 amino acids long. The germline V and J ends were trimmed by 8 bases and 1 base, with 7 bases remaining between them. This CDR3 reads CASHRGTDTQYF. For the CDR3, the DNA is TGTGCCAGCCACAGGGGCACAGATACGCAGTATTTT.

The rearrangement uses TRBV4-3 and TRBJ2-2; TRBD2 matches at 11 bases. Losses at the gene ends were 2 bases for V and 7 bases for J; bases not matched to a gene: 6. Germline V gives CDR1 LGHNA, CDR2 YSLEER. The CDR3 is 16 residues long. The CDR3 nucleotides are TGCGCCAGCAGCCAATTGCTAGCGGGGGGCTTCGGGGAGCTGTTTTTT. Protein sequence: CASSQLLAGGFGELFF.

The CDR3 reads CATEPQGNYGYTF. In nucleotides, the CDR3 is TGTGCCACCGAACCCCAGGGAAACTATGGCTACACCTTC. The gene calls are TRBV19 and TRBJ1-2; weak D call: TRBD1 (5 bases). In germline, CDR1 is LNHDA, CDR2 SQIVND (reference sequence). The V and J ends lost 10 bases and 2 bases respectively, with 14 bases between them. The CDR3 has 13 residues.

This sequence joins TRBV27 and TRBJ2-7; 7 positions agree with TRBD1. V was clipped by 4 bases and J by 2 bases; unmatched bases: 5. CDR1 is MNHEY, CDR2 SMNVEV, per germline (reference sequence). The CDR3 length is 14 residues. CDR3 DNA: TGTGCCAGCAGTTCTTGGGACAGTCCCTACGAGCAGTACTTC. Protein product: CASSSWDSPYEQYF.

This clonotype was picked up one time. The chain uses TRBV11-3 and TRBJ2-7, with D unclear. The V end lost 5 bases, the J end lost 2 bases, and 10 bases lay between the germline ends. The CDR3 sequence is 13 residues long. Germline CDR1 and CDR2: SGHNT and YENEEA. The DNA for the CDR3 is TGTGCCAGCAGCCCTCGGAAAACCTACGAGCAGTACTTC. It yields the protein CASSPRKTYEQYF.

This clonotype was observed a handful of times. CDR3 protein: CASRDGTAELKTQYF. The CDR3 nucleotides are TGTGCCAGCAGGGACGGGACAGCAGAGTTAAAGACCCAGTACTTC. The V call is TRBV7-9, the J call TRBJ2-5; 7 bases match TRBD1. CDR1 and CDR2 from the germline V gene are SEHNR and FQNEAQ (reference sequence). The CDR3 is 15 residues long. After removal of 6 bases from V and 6 bases from J, the junction contained 13 bases not matched to a gene.

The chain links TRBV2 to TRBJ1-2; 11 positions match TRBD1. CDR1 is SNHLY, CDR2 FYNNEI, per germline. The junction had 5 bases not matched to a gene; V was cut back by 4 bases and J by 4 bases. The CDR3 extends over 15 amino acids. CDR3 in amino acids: CASSAGQGVGYGYTF. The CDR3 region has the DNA TGTGCCAGCAGTGCGGGACAGGGGGTGGGCTATGGCTACACCTTC.

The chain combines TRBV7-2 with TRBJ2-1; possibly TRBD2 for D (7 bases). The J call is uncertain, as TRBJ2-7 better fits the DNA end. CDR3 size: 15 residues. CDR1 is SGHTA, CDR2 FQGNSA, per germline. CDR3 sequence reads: CASSLRGGSYNEQYF. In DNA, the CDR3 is TGTGCCAGCAGTCTGAGGGGGGGGTCCTACAATGAGCAGTACTTC.

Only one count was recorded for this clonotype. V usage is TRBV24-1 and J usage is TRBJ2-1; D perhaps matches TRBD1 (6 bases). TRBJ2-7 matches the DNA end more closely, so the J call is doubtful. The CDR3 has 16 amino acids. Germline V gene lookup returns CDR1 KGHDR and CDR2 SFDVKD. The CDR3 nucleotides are TGTGCCACCAGTGACCCACAGGGAGATGGCTACAATGAGCAGTACTTC. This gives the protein CATSDPQGDGYNEQYF.

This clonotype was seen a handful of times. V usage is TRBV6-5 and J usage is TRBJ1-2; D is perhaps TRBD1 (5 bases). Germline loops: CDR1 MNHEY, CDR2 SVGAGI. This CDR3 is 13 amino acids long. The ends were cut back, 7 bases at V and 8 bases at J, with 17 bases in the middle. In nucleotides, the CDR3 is TGTGCCAGCACTCAACCGGGGGATTTCGGCTACACCTTC. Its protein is CASTQPGDFGYTF.

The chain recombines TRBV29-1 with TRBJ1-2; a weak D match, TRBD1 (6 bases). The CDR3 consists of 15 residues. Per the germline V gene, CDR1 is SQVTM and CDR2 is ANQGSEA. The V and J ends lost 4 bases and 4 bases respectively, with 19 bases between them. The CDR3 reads CSVGGGRSARYGYTF. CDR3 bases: TGCAGCGTTGGAGGGGGAAGGTCAGCGCGCTATGGCTACACCTTC.

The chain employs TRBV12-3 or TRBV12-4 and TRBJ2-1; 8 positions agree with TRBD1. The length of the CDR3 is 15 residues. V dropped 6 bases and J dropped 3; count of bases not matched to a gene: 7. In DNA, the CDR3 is TGTGCCAGCAGCAAGGACAGGGCGCACTACAATGAGCAGTTCTTC. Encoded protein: CASSKDRAHYNEQFF.

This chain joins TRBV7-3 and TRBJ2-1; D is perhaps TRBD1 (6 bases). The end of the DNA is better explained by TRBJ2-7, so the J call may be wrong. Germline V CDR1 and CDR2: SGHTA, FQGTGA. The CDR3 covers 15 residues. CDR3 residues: CASSSPGQNYNEQYF. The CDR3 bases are TGTGCCAGCAGCTCCCCAGGACAGAATTACAATGAGCAGTACTTC.

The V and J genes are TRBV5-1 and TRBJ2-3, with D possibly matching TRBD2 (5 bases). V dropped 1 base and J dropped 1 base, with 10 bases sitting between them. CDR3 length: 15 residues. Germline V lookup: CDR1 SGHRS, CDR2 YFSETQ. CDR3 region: CASSLNSVGTDTQYF. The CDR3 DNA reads TGCGCCAGCAGCTTGAATAGCGTGGGCACAGATACGCAGTATTTT.

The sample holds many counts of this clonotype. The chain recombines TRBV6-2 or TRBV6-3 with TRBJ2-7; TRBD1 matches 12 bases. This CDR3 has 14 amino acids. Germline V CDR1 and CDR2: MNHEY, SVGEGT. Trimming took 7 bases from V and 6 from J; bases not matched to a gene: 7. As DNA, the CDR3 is TGTGCCAGCATATCCGGGACAGGGGGCCGCGAGCAGTACTTC. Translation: CASISGTGGREQYF.

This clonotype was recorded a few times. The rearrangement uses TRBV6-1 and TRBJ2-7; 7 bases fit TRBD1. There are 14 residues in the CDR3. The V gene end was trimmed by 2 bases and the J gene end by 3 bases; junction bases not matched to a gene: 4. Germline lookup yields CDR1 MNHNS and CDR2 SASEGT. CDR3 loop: CASSEWDSVYEQYF. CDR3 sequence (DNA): TGTGCCAGCAGTGAATGGGACAGCGTCTACGAGCAGTACTTC.

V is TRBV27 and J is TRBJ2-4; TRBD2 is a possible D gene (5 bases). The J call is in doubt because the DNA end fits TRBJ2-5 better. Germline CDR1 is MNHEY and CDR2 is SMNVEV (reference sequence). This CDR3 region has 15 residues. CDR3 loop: CASSLIGWETETQYF. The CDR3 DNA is TGTGCCAGCAGTTTAATCGGGTGGGAGACGGAGACCCAGTACTTC.